This record looks at one T cell receptor (beta chain) sequence and its context. What it binds is unknown. Survey-level resolution applied to immunoSEQ assay v3.0. TCRdb's copy holds only in-frame clones and misses some; the assay was immunoSEQ multiplex PCR. The sample shows about 24,000 clones, approximately 83% of them seen only once. The sample originates from a study of long-term antiretroviral therapy in people with HIV. Study background: Collection of the earliest samples took place about a decade ahead of the 2015 immediate-ART recommendation.

The study, taken as a whole, reports: The ART regimens used between about 2004 and 2018 may be less effective than current ones. Although diversity increased after ART, it remained lower than in transplant donor controls. Therapy changes, viral resistance and ART adherence were not documented in the available data.

This TCR was sampled from a man aged 30 to 45 with HIV. The specimen was unsorted PBMCs, collected around 4.2 years after starting antiretroviral therapy.

The CDR3 DNA reads as TGTGCCAGCAGCTTAGCGGGACAGGGGCGCGAGCAGTACTTC. This codes for CASSLAGQGREQYF. This chain joins TRBV7-8 and TRBJ2-7, with TRBD1 matching over 10 bases. V was pared by 0 bases and J by 6 bases, with 2 bases of the junction left unmatched. This CDR3 has 14 amino acids. Germline values: CDR1 SGHVS, CDR2 FQNEAQ.